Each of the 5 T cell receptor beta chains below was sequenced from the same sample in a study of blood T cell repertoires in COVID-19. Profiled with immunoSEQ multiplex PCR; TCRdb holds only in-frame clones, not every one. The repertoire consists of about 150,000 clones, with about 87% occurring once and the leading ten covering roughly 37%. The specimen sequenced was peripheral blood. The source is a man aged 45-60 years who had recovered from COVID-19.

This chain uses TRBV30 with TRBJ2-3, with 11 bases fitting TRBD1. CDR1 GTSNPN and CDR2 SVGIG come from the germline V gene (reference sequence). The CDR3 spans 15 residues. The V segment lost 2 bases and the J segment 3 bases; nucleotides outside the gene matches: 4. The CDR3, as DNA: TGTGCCTGGAGTCCTGGGACAGGGGGAACAGATACGCAGTATTTT. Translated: CAWSPGTGGTDTQYF.

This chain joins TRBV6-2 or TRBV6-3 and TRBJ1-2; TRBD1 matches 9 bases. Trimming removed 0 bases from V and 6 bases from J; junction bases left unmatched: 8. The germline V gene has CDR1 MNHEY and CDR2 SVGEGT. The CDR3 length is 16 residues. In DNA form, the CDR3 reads TGTGCCAGCAGTTACTCGAAGAGACAGGGGGTGAATGGCTACACCTTC. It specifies CASSYSKRQGVNGYTF.

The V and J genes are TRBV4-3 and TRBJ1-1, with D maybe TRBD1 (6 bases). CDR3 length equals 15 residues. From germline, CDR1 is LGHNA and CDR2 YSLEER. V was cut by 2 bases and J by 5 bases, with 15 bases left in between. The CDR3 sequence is CASSQYRVPGTEAFF. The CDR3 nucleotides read TGCGCCAGCAGCCAATACAGGGTGCCGGGTACTGAAGCTTTCTTT.

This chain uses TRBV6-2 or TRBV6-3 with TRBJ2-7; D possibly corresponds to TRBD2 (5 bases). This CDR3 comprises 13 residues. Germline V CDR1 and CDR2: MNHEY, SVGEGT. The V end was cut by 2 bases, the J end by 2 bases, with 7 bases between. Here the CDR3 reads CASSYGSTYEQYF. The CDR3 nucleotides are TGTGCCAGCAGTTACGGGAGTACCTACGAGCAGTACTTC.

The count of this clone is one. CDR3 residues: CASSPRGDRGSTDTQYF. In nucleotides, the CDR3 is TGCGCCAGCAGCCCGAGAGGGGACAGGGGGAGCACAGATACGCAGTATTTT. The rearrangement uses TRBV4-3 and TRBJ2-3, with 11 bases fitting TRBD1. Germline CDR1 is LGHNA and CDR2 is YSLEER. The CDR3 extends over 17 amino acids. V gave up 4 bases and J gave up 0 bases; unmatched junction bases: 6.